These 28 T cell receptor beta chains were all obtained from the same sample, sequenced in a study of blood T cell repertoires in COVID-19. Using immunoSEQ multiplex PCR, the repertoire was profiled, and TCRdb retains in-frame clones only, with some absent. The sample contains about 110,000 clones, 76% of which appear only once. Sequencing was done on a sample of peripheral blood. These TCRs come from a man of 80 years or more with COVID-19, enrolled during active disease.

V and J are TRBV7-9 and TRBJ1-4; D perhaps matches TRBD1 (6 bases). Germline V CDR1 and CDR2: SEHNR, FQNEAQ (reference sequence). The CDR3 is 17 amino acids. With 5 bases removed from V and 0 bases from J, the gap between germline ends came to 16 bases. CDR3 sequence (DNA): TGTGCCAGCAGCACCATGACAGGCGGCGCAACTAATGAAAAACTGTTTTTT. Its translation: CASSTMTGGATNEKLFF. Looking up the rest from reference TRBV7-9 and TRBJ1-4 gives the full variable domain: DTGVSQNPRHKITKRGQNVTFRCDPISEHNRLYWYRQTLGQGPEFLTYFQNEAQLEKSRLLSDRFSAERPKGSFSTLEIQRTEQGDSAMYLCASSTMTGGATNEKLFFGSGTQLSVL.

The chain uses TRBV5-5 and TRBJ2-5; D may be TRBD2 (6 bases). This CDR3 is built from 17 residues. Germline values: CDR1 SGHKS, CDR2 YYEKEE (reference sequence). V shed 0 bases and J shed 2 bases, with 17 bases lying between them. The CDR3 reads CASSLDSREFNQETQYF. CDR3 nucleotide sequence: TGTGCCAGCAGCTTGGATAGCCGGGAGTTCAATCAAGAGACCCAGTACTTC.

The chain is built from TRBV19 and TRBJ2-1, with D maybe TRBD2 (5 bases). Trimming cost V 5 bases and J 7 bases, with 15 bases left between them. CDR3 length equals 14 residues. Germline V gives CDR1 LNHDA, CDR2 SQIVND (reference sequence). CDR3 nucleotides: TGTGCCAGTAGTGAACCTGGAGGAGGTAATGAGCAGTTCTTC. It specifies CASSEPGGGNEQFF. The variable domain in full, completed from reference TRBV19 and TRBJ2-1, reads DGGITQSPKYLFRKEGQNVTLSCEQNLNHDAMYWYRQDPGQGLRLIYYSQIVNDFQKGDIAEGYSVSREKKESFPLTVTSAQKNPTAFYLCASSEPGGGNEQFFGPGTRLTVL.

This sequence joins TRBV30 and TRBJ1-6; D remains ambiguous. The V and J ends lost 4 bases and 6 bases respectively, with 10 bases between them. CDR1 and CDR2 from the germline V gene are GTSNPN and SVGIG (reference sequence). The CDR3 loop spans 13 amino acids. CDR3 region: CAWKARPNSPLHF. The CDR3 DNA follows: TGTGCCTGGAAGGCCAGGCCTAATTCACCCCTCCACTTT.

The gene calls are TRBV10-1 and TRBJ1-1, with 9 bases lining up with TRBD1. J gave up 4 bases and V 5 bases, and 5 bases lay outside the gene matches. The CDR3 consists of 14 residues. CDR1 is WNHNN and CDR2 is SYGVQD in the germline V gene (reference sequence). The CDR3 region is CASSYYRGLTEAFF. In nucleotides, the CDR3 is TGCGCCAGCAGTTATTACAGGGGGCTCACTGAAGCTTTCTTT.

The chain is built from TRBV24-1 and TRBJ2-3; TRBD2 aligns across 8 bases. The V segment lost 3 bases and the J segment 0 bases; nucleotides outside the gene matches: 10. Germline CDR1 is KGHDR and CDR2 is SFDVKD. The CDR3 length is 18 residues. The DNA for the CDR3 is TGTGCCACCAGTGATCGGACTAGCAAAATCCTTAGCACAGATACGCAGTATTTT. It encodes CATSDRTSKILSTDTQYF.

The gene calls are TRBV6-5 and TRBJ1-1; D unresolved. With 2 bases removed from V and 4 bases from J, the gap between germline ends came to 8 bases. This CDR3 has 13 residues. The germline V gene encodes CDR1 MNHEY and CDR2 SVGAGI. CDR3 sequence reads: CASSYQRSTEAFF. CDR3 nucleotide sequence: TGTGCCAGCAGTTACCAGAGGAGCACTGAAGCTTTCTTT.

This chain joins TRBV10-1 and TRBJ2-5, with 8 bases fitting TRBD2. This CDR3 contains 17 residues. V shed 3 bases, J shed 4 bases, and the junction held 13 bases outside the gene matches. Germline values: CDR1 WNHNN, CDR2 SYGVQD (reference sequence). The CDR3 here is CASSDRGVGRERETQYF. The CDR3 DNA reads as TGCGCCAGCAGTGACAGAGGAGTCGGGAGGGAGAGAGAGACCCAGTACTTC.

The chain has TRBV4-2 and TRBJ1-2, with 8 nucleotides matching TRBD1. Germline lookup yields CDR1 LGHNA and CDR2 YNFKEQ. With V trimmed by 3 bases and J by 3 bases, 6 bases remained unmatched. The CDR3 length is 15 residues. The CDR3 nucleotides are TGTGCCAGCAGCCAGTCGACAGGGGTGGACTATGGCTACACCTTC. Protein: CASSQSTGVDYGYTF.

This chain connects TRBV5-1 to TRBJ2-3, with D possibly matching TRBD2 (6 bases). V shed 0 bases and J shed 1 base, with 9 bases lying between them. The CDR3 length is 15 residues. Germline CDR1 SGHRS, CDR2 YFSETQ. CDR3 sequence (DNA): TGCGCCAGCAGCTTGGTATTAGCGGGCACAGATACGCAGTATTTT. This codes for CASSLVLAGTDTQYF.

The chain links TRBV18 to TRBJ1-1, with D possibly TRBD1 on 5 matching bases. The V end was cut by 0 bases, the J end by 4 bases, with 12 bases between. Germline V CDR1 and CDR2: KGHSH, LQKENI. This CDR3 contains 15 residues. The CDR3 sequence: CASSPPTRVSTEAFF. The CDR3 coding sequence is TGTGCCAGCTCACCACCGACCAGGGTTAGCACTGAAGCTTTCTTT.

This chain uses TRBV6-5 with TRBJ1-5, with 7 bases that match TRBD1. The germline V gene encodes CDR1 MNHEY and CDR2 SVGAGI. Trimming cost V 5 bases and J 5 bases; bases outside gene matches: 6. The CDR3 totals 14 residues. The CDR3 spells CASSKTGNYQPQHF. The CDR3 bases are TGTGCCAGCAGTAAGACAGGGAACTATCAGCCCCAGCATTTT.

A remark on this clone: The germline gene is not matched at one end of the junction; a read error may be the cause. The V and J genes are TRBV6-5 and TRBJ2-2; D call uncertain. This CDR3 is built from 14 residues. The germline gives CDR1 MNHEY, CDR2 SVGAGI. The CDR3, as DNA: TGTGCCAGCAGTTACGTCGCGAACGCCGGGGAGCTGTTTTTT. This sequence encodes CASSYVANAGELFF.

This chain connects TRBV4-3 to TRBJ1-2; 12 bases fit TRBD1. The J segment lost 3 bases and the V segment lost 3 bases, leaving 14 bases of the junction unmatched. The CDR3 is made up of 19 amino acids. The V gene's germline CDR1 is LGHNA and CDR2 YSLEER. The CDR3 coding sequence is TGCGCCAGCAGCCAGCCAGGGGGGGGACAGGGGGCAAGGGACTATGGCTACACCTTC. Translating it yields CASSQPGGGQGARDYGYTF.

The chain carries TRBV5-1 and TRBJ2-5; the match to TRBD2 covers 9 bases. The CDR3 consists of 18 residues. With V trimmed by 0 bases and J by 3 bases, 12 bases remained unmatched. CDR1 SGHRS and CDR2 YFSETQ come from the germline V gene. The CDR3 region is CASSLGLAGKSVEETQYF. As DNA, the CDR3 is TGCGCCAGCAGCTTGGGTCTAGCGGGGAAGAGTGTGGAAGAGACCCAGTACTTC.

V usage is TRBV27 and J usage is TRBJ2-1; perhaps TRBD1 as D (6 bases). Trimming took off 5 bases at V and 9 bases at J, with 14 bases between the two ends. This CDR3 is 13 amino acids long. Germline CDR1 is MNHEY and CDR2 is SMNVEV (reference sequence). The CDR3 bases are TGTGCCAGCAGTGGGTTGGACAGAATTGAGCAGTTCTTC. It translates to CASSGLDRIEQFF.

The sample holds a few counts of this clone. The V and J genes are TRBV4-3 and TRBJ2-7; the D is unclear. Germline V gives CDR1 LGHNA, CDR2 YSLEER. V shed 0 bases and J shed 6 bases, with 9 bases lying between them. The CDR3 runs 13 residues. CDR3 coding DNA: TGCGCCAGCAGCCAAGATCACAACGCCGAGCAGTACTTC. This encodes CASSQDHNAEQYF.

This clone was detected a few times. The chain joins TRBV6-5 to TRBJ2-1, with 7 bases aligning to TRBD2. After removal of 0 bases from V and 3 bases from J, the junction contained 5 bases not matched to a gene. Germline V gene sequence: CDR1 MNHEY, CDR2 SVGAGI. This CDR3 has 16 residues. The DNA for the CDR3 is TGTGCCAGCAGTTACTCTGCGGGAGTCCTCTACAATGAGCAGTTCTTC. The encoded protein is CASSYSAGVLYNEQFF.

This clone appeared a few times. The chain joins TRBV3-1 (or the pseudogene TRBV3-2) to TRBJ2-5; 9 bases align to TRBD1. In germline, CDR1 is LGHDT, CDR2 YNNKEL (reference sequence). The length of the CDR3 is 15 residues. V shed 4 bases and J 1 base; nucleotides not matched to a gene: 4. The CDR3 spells CASSLMTGGQETQYF. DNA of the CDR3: TGTGCCAGCAGCCTCATGACAGGGGGCCAAGAGACCCAGTACTTC.

The CDR3 region has the DNA TGTGCCAGTAGTATGTTAGCTGCGCACACAGATACGCAGTATTTT. Its translation is CASSMLAAHTDTQYF. The genes are TRBV19 and TRBJ2-3, with no clear D. Between the trimmed V and J ends, which lost 3 bases and 2 bases, there was a span of 12 bases. CDR3 length: 15 amino acids. Germline lookup yields CDR1 LNHDA and CDR2 SQIVND (reference sequence). The full variable domain, completed using reference TRBV19 and TRBJ2-3, is DGGITQSPKYLFRKEGQNVTLSCEQNLNHDAMYWYRQDPGQGLRLIYYSQIVNDFQKGDIAEGYSVSREKKESFPLTVTSAQKNPTAFYLCASSMLAAHTDTQYFGPGTRLTVL.

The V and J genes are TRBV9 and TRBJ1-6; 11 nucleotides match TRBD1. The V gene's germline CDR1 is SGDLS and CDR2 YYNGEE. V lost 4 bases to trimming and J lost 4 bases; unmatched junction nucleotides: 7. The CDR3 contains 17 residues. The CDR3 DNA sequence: TGTGCCAGCAGCCCTCGAGGGGACAGGGGGTATAATTCACCCCTCCACTTT. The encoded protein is CASSPRGDRGYNSPLHF.

DNA of the CDR3: TGTGCCAGCAGTTTTAAATCCAGTCAGCCCCAGCATTTT. It yields the protein CASSFKSSQPQHF. The chain has TRBV12-3 or TRBV12-4 and TRBJ1-5; D remains unclear. The CDR3 covers 13 residues. The V end was cut by 3 bases, the J end by 6 bases, with 9 bases between.

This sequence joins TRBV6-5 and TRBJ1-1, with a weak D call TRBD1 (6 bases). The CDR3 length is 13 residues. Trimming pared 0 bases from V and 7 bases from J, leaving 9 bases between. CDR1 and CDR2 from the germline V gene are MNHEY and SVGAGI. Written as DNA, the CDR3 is TGTGCCAGCAGTTACTCAGGACAGTATGAAGCTTTCTTT. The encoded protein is CASSYSGQYEAFF.

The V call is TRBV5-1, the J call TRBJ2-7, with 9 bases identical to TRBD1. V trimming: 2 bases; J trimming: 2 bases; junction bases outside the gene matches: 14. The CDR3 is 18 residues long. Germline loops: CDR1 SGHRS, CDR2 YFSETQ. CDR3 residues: CASSFAGLRDRDTYEQYF. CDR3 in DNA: TGCGCCAGCAGCTTCGCTGGCCTCCGGGACAGGGACACCTACGAGCAGTACTTC.

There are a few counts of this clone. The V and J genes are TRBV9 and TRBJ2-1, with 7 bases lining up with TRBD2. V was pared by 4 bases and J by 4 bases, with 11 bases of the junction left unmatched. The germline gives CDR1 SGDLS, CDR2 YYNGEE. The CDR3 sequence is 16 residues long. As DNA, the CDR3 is TGTGCCAGCAGCCGAAGTGGCGGGGGAAAATACAATGAGCAGTTCTTC. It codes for CASSRSGGGKYNEQFF.

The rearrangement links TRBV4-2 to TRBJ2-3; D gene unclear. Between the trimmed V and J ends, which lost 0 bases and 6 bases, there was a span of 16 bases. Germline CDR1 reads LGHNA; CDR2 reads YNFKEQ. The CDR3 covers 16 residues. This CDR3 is CASSQDLTIPADTQYF. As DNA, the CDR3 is TGTGCCAGCAGCCAAGATCTAACGATTCCCGCGGATACGCAGTATTTT.

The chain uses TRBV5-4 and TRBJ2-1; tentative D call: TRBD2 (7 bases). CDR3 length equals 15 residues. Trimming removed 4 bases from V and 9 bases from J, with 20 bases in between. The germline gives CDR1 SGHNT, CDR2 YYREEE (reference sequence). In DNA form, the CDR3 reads TGTGCCAGCAGCCCTAGTGGGGGGGCAAGAAGTGAGCAGTTCTTC. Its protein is CASSPSGGARSEQFF.

The CDR3 spells CATNPSGHQETQYF. CDR3 nucleotides: TGTGCCACCAATCCTAGCGGACACCAAGAGACCCAGTACTTC. This chain links TRBV15 with TRBJ2-5; TRBD2 aligns across 7 bases. This CDR3 is built from 14 residues. From germline, CDR1 is LNHNV and CDR2 YYDKDF (reference sequence). J was trimmed by 0 bases and V by 7 bases; bases with no gene match: 5. Looking up the rest from reference TRBV15 and TRBJ2-5 gives the full variable domain: DAMVIQNPRYQVTQFGKPVTLSCSQTLNHNVMYWYQQKSSQAPKLLFHYYDKDFNNEADTPDNFQSRRPNTSFCFLDIRSPGLGDTAMYLCATNPSGHQETQYFGPGTRLLVL.